The present entry profiles one T cell receptor (beta chain) with its context. At one boundary the junction diverges from the germline segment, which might be a read error. The CDR3 is 13 amino acids. The germline CDR1 and CDR2 sequences are GTSNPN and SVGIG (reference sequence). From RNA transcripts, TCR beta CDR3 regions were amplified. Researchers ran a first-round RT-PCR on the TCR CDR3 using the HTBI primer set. Each CDR3 protein is one row after TCRdb ran MiXCR on the multiplex PCR reads. This table has almost 600,000 distinct CDR3 sequences, roughly 50% appearing once. This entry comes from a study of T cells in Graves' hyperthyroidism and ophthalmopathy.

The receptor was derived from a woman younger than 30 with Graves' hyperthyroidism. This chain connects TRBV30 to TRBJ2-2, with D uncertain. The sequencing input was peripheral blood or thyroid tissue (not recorded which). The CDR3 here is CTWGIANTGELFF. The CDR3 coding sequence is TGTACCTGGGGAATAGCGAACACCGGGGAGCTGTTTTTT.